The entry that follows covers one T cell receptor (beta chain) sequence. Its target is not known. Production of TCR beta cDNA used roughly 0.55 ug total RNA together with a constant-region primer. Nested multiplex PCR, run for three rounds with slightly modified ARM-PCR, yielded TCR beta libraries. Each of the first two PCR rounds ran about 9 cycles with TRBV1-TRBV30 forward and C-beta reverse primers. TCRdb processed the multiplex PCR reads anew with MiXCR; each CDR3 protein has one entry. This sample has fewer than 400,000 distinct CDR3 sequences; 60% to 80% occur once, and the top ten carry about 9.4%. The source of the sample is a study of tumor-infiltrating lymphocytes in primary liver carcinoma. Study summary: Among the tumors, stages were T1-T3 N0M0 and sizes roughly 4 to 10 cm.

General study points: Among the pair types, tumor region pairs showed more overlap than tumor-adjacent and tumor-blood pairs.

Blood RNA originated from unsorted whole blood, with germline DNA additionally extracted. The CDR3 has 20 residues. Trimming took off 7 bases at V and 2 bases at J, with 33 bases between the two ends. Germline V gene data show CDR1 as MGHRA and CDR2 as YSYEKL. Sample: peripheral blood. The chain carries TRBV4-1 and TRBJ2-7, with D maybe TRBD1 (6 bases). The receptor comes from a man aged 35-49 years with primary liver carcinoma and hepatitis B virus infection. For the CDR3, the DNA is TGCGCCAGCATCCCCTCTGAAGGGGGTAGCCACAGGACCTACCCCTACGAGCAGTACTTC. Encoded protein: CASIPSEGGSHRTYPYEQYF.